This passage covers 16 T cell receptor beta chains from one sample sequenced in a study of blood T cell repertoires in COVID-19. Data came from immunoSEQ multiplex PCR; TCRdb stores just in-frame clones and leaves some out. This table holds 390,000 or so clones, approximately 92% found once. The sequenced sample consisted of PBMCs or T cells enriched from blood (not recorded which). The receptors shown here come from a man younger than 35 who had recovered from COVID-19.

The chain carries TRBV12-3 or TRBV12-4 and TRBJ2-7; D is perhaps TRBD1 (6 bases). This CDR3 has 13 amino acids. Trimming removed 6 bases at V and 2 bases at J, with 11 bases between. CDR3 sequence reads: CASRVTGAYEQYF. The CDR3 nucleotides read TGTGCCAGCAGGGTGACAGGAGCCTACGAGCAGTACTTC.

This chain links TRBV7-9 with TRBJ1-5; no firm D call. This CDR3 region has 15 residues. Looked up from germline, CDR1 is SEHNR and CDR2 is FQNEAQ (reference sequence). The V end lost 0 bases, the J end lost 0 bases, and 6 bases lay between the germline ends. This CDR3 is CASSLATHSNQPQHF. As DNA, the CDR3 is TGTGCCAGCAGCTTAGCCACTCATAGCAATCAGCCCCAGCATTTT.

The J gene is TRBJ1-5, the V gene TRBV29-1, with a possible D match to TRBD1 (6 bases). Germline V gene lookup returns CDR1 SQVTM and CDR2 ANQGSEA. The CDR3 is made up of 14 amino acids. V shed 4 bases and J shed 1 base, with 11 bases lying between them. CDR3 in amino acids: CSVGGTGSNQPQHF. The CDR3 nucleotides are TGCAGCGTTGGAGGAACAGGGAGCAATCAGCCCCAGCATTTT.

This rearrangement joins TRBV19 to TRBJ2-7; 10 positions match TRBD2. Germline assignment: CDR1 LNHDA and CDR2 SQIVND (reference sequence). CDR3 size: 15 residues. V dropped 5 bases and J dropped 3; count of bases not matched to a gene: 7. CDR3 region: CASSVTSGAYYEQYF. As DNA, the CDR3 is TGTGCCAGTAGTGTAACTAGCGGGGCCTACTACGAGCAGTACTTC.

V and J are TRBV5-1 and TRBJ2-7; D is possibly TRBD1 (5 bases). In germline, CDR1 is SGHRS, CDR2 YFSETQ. CDR3 size: 14 residues. V was shortened by 4 bases and J by 2 bases, with 13 bases between the two germline ends. The CDR3 nucleotides are TGCGCCAGCAGCCCGCCCGACAGAACCTACGAGCAGTACTTC. It codes for CASSPPDRTYEQYF.

V and J are TRBV28 and TRBJ1-4, with 7 nucleotides matching TRBD1. The CDR3 is 15 residues long. The germline gives CDR1 MDHEN, CDR2 SYDVKM. J was trimmed by 7 bases and V by 3 bases; bases with no gene match: 8. The CDR3 DNA reads TGTGCCAGCAGTTTCTATAGGGGGCGCGGTGAAAAACTGTTTTTT. Translated: CASSFYRGRGEKLFF.

The chain uses TRBV5-5 and TRBJ2-7; 7 bases map to TRBD1. This CDR3 comprises 15 residues. V lost 2 bases and J lost 4; bases outside the gene matches: 9. Germline-derived CDR1 and CDR2 are SGHKS and YYEKEE (reference sequence). The CDR3 region is CASSLFPGQSYEQYF. The CDR3 region has the DNA TGTGCCAGCAGCTTATTTCCGGGACAGTCGTACGAGCAGTACTTC.

This sequence joins TRBV18 and TRBJ1-5; possible D gene TRBD1, 6 bases. V dropped 4 bases and J dropped 6 bases, with 13 bases sitting between them. The CDR3 extends over 14 amino acids. In germline, CDR1 is KGHSH, CDR2 LQKENI. CDR3 nucleotides: TGTGCCAGCTCACAACAGGGTCAGCTTCAGCCCCAGCATTTT. Encoded protein: CASSQQGQLQPQHF.

The chain joins TRBV11-2 to TRBJ1-6; no clear D gene. The CDR3 loop spans 12 amino acids. V lost 5 bases to trimming and J lost 17 bases, with 16 bases between them. Germline lookup yields CDR1 SGHAT and CDR2 FQNNGV. The CDR3 region has the DNA TGTGCCAGCAGCCCCTCACCGCACAGTATCCACTTT. Its translation is CASSPSPHSIHF.

DNA of the CDR3: TGTGCCATCAGTGAGGAAATAGCGGGGACGGATACGCAGTATTTT. Its protein product is CAISEEIAGTDTQYF. This rearrangement joins TRBV10-3 to TRBJ2-3; 8 positions match TRBD2. Per germline, CDR1 ENHRY and CDR2 SYGVKD. The length of the CDR3 is 15 residues. With 2 bases clipped from V and 6 bases from J, the junction kept 7 bases outside the gene matches.

J is TRBJ2-7 and V is TRBV5-1; 8 nucleotides agree with TRBD2. The CDR3 is made up of 15 amino acids. In germline, CDR1 is SGHRS, CDR2 YFSETQ. V trimming: 3 bases; J trimming: 2 bases; junction bases outside the gene matches: 7. In DNA, the CDR3 is TGCGCCAGCAGCTCCTTAAGCGGGAGTACCTACGAGCAGTACTTC. It encodes CASSSLSGSTYEQYF.

This clone was detected a few times. The V call is TRBV10-2, the J call TRBJ2-7, with D possibly TRBD2 on 6 matching bases. Looked up from germline, CDR1 is WSHSY and CDR2 is SAAADI. The length of the CDR3 is 13 residues. Trimming took off 4 bases at V and 7 bases at J, with 14 bases between the two ends. CDR3 nucleotides: TGCGCCAGCAGTGGCCTGACTGGAGGGGAGCAGTACTTC. Encoded protein: CASSGLTGGEQYF.

This chain's CDR3 is CASSEQLSGQYF. The CDR3 nucleotides are TGTGCCAGCAGTGAGCAACTGTCGGGGCAGTACTTC. The V gene is TRBV6-1, the J gene TRBJ2-7, with D unclear. The length of the CDR3 is 12 residues. Germline V gene data show CDR1 as MNHNS and CDR2 as SASEGT. V shed 3 bases and J shed 9 bases, with 12 bases lying between them.

This clone was counted a single time. The CDR3 bases are TGTGCCAGCTCACCGAGGAGTGTTATTTACAATGAGCAGTTCTTC. Translating it yields CASSPRSVIYNEQFF. The rearrangement uses TRBV18 and TRBJ2-1; D call uncertain. With 3 bases removed from V and 4 bases from J, the gap between germline ends came to 13 bases. CDR3 size: 15 residues. CDR1 KGHSH and CDR2 LQKENI come from the germline V gene.

The V call is TRBV5-6, the J call TRBJ2-7; D is ambiguous. Germline loops: CDR1 SGHDT, CDR2 YYEEEE. With 4 bases removed from V and 5 bases from J, the gap between germline ends came to 13 bases. The length of the CDR3 is 13 residues. CDR3 loop: CASSGLVVHEQYF. CDR3 bases: TGTGCCAGCAGCGGCCTAGTAGTCCACGAGCAGTACTTC.

The chain combines TRBV12-5 with TRBJ1-2; D not resolved. The V and J ends lost 3 bases and 8 bases respectively, with 10 bases between them. Germline V gives CDR1 LGHNT, CDR2 FRNRAP. This CDR3 has 12 residues. The CDR3 protein is CASGFDRGGYTF. CDR3 sequence (DNA): TGTGCTAGTGGTTTTGACCGAGGCGGCTACACCTTC.